This record covers a single TCR beta chain. What it binds is not known. The repertoire was sequenced with immunoSEQ multiplex PCR; TCRdb's copy has only in-frame clones and lacks some. This sample yields more than 75,000 clones, of which about four fifths are seen a single time; about 25% belongs to the top ten. This specimen comes from a study of radiotherapy plus CTLA-4 blockade in lung cancer. Study information: Objective responses were documented in around 20% of patients, with disease control in around 30%.

The study, taken as a whole, reports: Blood saw expansion of tumor-derived TCR clones after radiotherapy plus ipilimumab. Early clone dynamics of blood T cells, plus interferon-beta, reportedly predicted response best.

V shed 7 bases and J shed 6 bases, with 11 bases lying between them. The germline V gene has CDR1 SGDLS and CDR2 YYNGEE. There are 11 residues in the CDR3. The receptor was derived from a human donor with non-small cell lung cancer that progressed on radiotherapy plus ipilimumab. The specimen was peripheral blood, collected from a patient treated with radiotherapy plus ipilimumab. J is TRBJ2-7 and V is TRBV9; D is possibly TRBD2 (6 bases). DNA for the CDR3: TGTGCCAGCTATGGGACTCCCGAGCAGTACGTC. This codes for CASYGTPEQYV.